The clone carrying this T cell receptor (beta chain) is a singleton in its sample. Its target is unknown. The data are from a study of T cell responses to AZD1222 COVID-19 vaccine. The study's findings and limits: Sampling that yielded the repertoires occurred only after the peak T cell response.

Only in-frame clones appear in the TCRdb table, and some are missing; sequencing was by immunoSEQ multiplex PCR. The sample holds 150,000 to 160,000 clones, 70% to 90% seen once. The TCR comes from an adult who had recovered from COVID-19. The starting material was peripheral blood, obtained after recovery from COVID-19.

CDR3 in DNA: TGTGCCAGTAGTTCGGGAGTACAGGACTTCACAGATACGCAGTATTTT. Protein sequence: CASSSGVQDFTDTQYF. The chain has TRBV19 and TRBJ2-3, with D tentatively TRBD2 (6 bases). CDR1 LNHDA and CDR2 SQIVND come from the germline V gene (reference sequence). Trimming cost V 5 bases and J 2 bases, with 17 bases left between them. The CDR3 is 16 amino acids.